Described below is a single T cell receptor (beta chain) sequence and its context. Its matching antigen is unknown. Trimming stripped 2 bases from V and 13 bases from J, with 11 bases between. This CDR3 spans 11 amino acids. The V gene's germline CDR1 is MDHEN and CDR2 SYDVKM. The data were obtained in a study of T cell responses to AZD1222 COVID-19 vaccine. Notes on the study in general: Possibly, clonal diversity was underestimated; donors were largely white British and included more females. Vaccine-related CD4 TCRs covered spike, predominating at 160-218 and 743-854. Epitopes outside B.1.351 and B.1.1.7 mutated regions reportedly drew nearly half of spike TCRs. Recipients of two AZD1222 doses showed rising Spike-specific TCR breadth and depth.

Sequenced by immunoSEQ multiplex PCR; TCRdb stores in-frame clones only, minus some. The table records tens of thousands of clones, about 90% of them present only once. V gene TRBV28 combines with J gene TRBJ1-2, with a tentative D call TRBD1 (6 bases). This specimen was peripheral blood, taken on day 0 of MenACWY control vaccination. The sequence came from an adult in good health. CDR3 bases: TGTGCCAGCAGTTTAATGGGGGCAGTCACCTTC. This translates into CASSLMGAVTF.